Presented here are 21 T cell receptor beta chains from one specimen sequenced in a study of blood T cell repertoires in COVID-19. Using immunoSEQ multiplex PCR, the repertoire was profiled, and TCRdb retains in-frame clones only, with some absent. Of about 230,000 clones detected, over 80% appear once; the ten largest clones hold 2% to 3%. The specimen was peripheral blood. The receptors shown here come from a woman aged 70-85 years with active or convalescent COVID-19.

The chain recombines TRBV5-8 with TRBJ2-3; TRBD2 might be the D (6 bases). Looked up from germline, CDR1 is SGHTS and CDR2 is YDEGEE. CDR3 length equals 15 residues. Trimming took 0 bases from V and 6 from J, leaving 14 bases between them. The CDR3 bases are TGTGCCAGCAGCTTGGCTAGCGTCCCCAGCGATACGCAGTATTTT. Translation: CASSLASVPSDTQYF. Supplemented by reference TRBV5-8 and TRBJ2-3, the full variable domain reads EAGVTQSPTHLIKTRGQQATLRCSPISGHTSVYWYQQALGLGLQFLLWYDEGEERNRGNFPPRFSGRQFPNYSSELNVNALELEDSALYLCASSLASVPSDTQYFGPGTRLTVL.

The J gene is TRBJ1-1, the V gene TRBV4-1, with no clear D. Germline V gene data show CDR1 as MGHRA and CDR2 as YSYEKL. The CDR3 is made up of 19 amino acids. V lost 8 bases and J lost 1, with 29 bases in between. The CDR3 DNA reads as TGCGCCAGCGCTCAACCCTTAACCAACTTACACAGACCGAACACTGAAGCTTTCTTT. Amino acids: CASAQPLTNLHRPNTEAFF.

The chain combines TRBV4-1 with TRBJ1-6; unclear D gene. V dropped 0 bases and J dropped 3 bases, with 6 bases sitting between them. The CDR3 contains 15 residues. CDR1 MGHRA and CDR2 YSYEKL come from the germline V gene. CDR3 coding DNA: TGCGCCAGCAGCCAAGACCCAGGCTATAATTCACCCCTCCACTTT. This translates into CASSQDPGYNSPLHF.

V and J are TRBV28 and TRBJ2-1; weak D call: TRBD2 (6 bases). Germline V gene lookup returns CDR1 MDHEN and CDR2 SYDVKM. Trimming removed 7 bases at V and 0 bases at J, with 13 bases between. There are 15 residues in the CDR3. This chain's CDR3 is CASTPGGSSYNEQFF. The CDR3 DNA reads TGTGCCAGCACCCCCGGAGGGAGCTCCTACAATGAGCAGTTCTTC.

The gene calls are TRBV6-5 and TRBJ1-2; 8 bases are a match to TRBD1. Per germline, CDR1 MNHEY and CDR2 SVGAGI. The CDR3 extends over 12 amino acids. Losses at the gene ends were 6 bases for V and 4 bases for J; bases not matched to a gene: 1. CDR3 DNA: TGTGCCAGCAGCGGACAGGGCTATGGCTACACCTTC. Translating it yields CASSGQGYGYTF.

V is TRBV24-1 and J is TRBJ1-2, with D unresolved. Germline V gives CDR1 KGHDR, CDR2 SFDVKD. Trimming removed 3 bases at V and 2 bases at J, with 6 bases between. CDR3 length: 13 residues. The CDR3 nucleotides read TGTGCCACCAGTGATGCTAGAAACTATGGCTACACCTTC. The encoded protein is CATSDARNYGYTF.

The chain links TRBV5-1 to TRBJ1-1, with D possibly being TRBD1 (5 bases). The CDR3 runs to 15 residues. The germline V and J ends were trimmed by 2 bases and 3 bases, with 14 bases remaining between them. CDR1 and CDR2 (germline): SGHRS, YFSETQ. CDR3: CASSFTTGGDTEAFF. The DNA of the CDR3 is TGCGCCAGCAGCTTTACCACCGGGGGGGACACTGAAGCTTTCTTT.

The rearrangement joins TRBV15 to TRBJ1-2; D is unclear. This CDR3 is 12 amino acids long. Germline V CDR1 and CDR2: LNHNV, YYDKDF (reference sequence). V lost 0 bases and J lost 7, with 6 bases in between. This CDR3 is CATSRDTGGYTF. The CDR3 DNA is TGTGCCACCAGCAGAGATACGGGTGGCTACACCTTC.

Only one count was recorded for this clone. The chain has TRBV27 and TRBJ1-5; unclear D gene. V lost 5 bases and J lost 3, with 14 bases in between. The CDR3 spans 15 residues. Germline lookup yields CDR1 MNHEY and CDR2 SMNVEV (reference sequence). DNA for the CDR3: TGTGCCAGCAGTCCCCTCTCTGTAGTCAATCAGCCCCAGCATTTT. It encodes CASSPLSVVNQPQHF.

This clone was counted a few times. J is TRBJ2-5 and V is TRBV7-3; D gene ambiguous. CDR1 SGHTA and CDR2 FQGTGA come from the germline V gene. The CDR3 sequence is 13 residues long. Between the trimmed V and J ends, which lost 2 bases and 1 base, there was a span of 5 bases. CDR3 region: CASSLSGQETQYF. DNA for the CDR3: TGTGCCAGCAGCTTATCGGGCCAAGAGACCCAGTACTTC.

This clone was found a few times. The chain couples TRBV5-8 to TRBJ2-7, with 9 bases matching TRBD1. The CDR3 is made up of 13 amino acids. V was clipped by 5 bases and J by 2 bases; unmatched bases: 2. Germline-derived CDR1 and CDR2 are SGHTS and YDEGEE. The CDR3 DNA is TGTGCCAGCAGGCGACAGGGGGCCTACGAGCAGTACTTC. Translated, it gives CASRRQGAYEQYF.

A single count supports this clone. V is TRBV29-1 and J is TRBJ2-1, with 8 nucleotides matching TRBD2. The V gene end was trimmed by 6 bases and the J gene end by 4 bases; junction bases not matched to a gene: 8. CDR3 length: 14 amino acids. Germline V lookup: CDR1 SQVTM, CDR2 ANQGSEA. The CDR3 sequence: CSVALADAYNEQFF. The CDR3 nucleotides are TGCAGCGTAGCACTAGCGGATGCGTACAATGAGCAGTTCTTC.

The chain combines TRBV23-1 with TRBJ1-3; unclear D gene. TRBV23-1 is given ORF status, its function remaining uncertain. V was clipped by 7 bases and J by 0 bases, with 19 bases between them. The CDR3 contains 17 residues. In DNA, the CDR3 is TGCGCCAGCAATGAATTTGGTCCGGTGCGCTCTGGAAACACCATATATTTT. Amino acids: CASNEFGPVRSGNTIYF.

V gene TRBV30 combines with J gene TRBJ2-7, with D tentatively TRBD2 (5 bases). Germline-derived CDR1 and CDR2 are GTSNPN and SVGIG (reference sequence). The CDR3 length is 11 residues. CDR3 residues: CAARGPNEQYF. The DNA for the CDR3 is TGTGCGGCCCGGGGTCCGAACGAGCAGTACTTC.

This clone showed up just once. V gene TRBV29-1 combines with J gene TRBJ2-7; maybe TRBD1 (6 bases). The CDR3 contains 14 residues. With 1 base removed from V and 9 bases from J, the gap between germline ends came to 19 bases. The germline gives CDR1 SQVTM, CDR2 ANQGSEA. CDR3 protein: CSVEVSTGSTGQYF. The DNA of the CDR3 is TGCAGCGTTGAAGTTTCGACAGGATCCACCGGGCAGTACTTC.

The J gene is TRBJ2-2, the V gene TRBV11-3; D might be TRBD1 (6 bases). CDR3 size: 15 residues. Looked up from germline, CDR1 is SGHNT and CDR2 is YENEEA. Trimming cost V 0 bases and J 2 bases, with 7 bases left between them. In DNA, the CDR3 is TGTGCCAGCAGCTTAGAACAGGGAAACACCGGGGAGCTGTTTTTT. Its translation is CASSLEQGNTGELFF. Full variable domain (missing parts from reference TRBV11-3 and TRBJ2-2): EAGVVQSPRYKIIEKKQPVAFWCNPISGHNTLYWYLQNLGQGPELLIRYENEEAVDDSQLPKDRFSAERLKGVDSTLKIQPAELGDSAVYLCASSLEQGNTGELFFGEGSRLTVL.

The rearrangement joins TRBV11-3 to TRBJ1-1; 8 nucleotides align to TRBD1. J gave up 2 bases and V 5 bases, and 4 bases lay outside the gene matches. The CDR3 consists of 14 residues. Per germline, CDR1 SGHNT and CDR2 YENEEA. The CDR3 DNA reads TGTGCCAGCAGCCCCGGACAGGGCAACACTGAAGCTTTCTTT. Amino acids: CASSPGQGNTEAFF.

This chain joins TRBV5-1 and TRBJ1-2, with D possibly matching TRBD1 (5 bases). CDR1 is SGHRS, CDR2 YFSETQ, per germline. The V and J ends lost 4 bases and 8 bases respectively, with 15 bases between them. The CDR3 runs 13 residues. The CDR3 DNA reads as TGCGCCAGCAGCCCCGTAGCAGGGTTCGGCTACACCTTC. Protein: CASSPVAGFGYTF.

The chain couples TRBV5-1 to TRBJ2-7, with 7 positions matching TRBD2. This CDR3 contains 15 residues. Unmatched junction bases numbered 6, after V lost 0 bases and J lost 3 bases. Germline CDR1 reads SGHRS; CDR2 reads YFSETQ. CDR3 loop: CASSLAGGVNYEQYF. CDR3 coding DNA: TGCGCCAGCAGCTTGGCGGGGGGAGTGAACTACGAGCAGTACTTC.

The CDR3 here is CASSLLAQQETQYF. The CDR3 DNA reads as TGTGCCAGTAGTCTACTAGCTCAGCAAGAGACCCAGTACTTC. The chain combines TRBV19 with TRBJ2-5; a possible D gene is TRBD2 (6 bases). The CDR3 is 14 amino acids. Per the germline V gene, CDR1 is LNHDA and CDR2 is SQIVND (reference sequence). Trimming cost V 5 bases and J 2 bases, with 12 bases left between them.

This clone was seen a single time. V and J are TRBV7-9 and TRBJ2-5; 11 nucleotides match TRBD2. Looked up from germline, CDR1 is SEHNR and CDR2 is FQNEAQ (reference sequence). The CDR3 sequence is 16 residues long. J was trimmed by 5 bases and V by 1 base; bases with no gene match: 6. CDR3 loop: CASSLGLAGQVETQYF. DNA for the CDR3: TGTGCCAGCAGCTTAGGACTAGCGGGACAAGTGGAGACCCAGTACTTC.